This passage covers 11 T cell receptor beta chains from one sample sequenced in a study of T cell responses to AZD1222 COVID-19 vaccine. TCRdb's table, derived via immunoSEQ multiplex PCR, lists solely in-frame clones and lacks some. The sample has under 150,000 clones, approximately 85% seen once. The sample here was peripheral blood, taken on day 0 of AZD1222 vaccination. The receptors stem from an adult in good health.

The gene calls are TRBV5-1 and TRBJ1-3, with D possibly being TRBD1 (6 bases). The germline gives CDR1 SGHRS, CDR2 YFSETQ. The CDR3 has 15 amino acids. The ends were cut back, 3 bases at V and 4 bases at J, with 14 bases in the middle. CDR3 loop: CASSSQGSDGNTIYF. The CDR3, as DNA: TGCGCCAGCAGCTCACAGGGCTCGGACGGAAACACCATATATTTT.

J is TRBJ2-3 and V is TRBV2; D is perhaps TRBD2 (7 bases). V gave up 8 bases and J gave up 5 bases, with 20 bases separating them. The germline CDR1 and CDR2 sequences are SNHLY and FYNNEI. The CDR3 has 15 residues. The CDR3 nucleotides read TGTGCCAGCTCACTATTGGGGGGGGGCGGAGATACGCAGTATTTT. It yields the protein CASSLLGGGGDTQYF.

The chain couples TRBV7-2 to TRBJ2-7; 9 bases fit TRBD1. The CDR3 loop spans 14 amino acids. The germline V gene has CDR1 SGHTA and CDR2 FQGNSA. The J segment lost 5 bases and the V segment lost 5 bases, leaving 7 bases of the junction unmatched. CDR3 in amino acids: CASSEGQGAHEQYF. CDR3 DNA sequence: TGTGCCAGCAGCGAGGGACAGGGCGCCCACGAGCAGTACTTC.

This chain uses TRBV7-3 with TRBJ2-3; D may be TRBD1 (5 bases). Germline V gives CDR1 SGHTA, CDR2 FQGTGA. Trimming removed 5 bases at V and 2 bases at J, with 14 bases between. The CDR3 totals 15 residues. Here the CDR3 reads CASSTSGRDTDTQYF. In DNA form, the CDR3 reads TGTGCCAGCAGCACATCAGGGCGCGACACAGATACGCAGTATTTT.

The chain combines TRBV6-1 with TRBJ2-1; D ambiguous. Germline V CDR1 and CDR2: MNHNS, SASEGT. The CDR3 sequence is 13 residues long. The V end lost 0 bases, the J end lost 4 bases, and 4 bases lay between the germline ends. CDR3 sequence: CASSEAEYNEQFF. CDR3 coding DNA: TGTGCCAGCAGTGAAGCCGAGTACAATGAGCAGTTCTTC.

V usage is TRBV5-1 and J usage is TRBJ2-1; D remains ambiguous. CDR1 is SGHRS, CDR2 YFSETQ, per germline. This CDR3 region has 12 residues. V was pared by 2 bases and J by 15 bases, with 15 bases between. DNA of the CDR3: TGCGCCAGCAGCTTAGACACACGATGGCCGTTCTTC. This gives the protein CASSLDTRWPFF. Complete variable domain (other parts from reference TRBV5-1 and TRBJ2-1): KAGVTQTPRYLIKTRGQQVTLSCSPISGHRSVSWYQQTPGQGLQFLFEYFSETQRNKGNFPGRFSGRQFSNSRSEMNVSTLELGDSALYLCASSLDTRWPFFGPGTRLTVL.

This clone was seen just once. J is TRBJ2-7 and V is TRBV24-1, with TRBD2 matching over 10 bases. This CDR3 spans 17 amino acids. Trimming took 3 bases from V and 2 from J; bases not matched to a gene: 9. Germline CDR1 is KGHDR and CDR2 is SFDVKD. As DNA, the CDR3 is TGTGCCACCAGTGATCCCCTGACTAGCGGGTTACCCTACGAGCAGTACTTC. It translates to CATSDPLTSGLPYEQYF.

The chain employs TRBV18 and TRBJ2-1; 11 nucleotides align to TRBD2. V shed 5 bases, J shed 8 bases, and the junction held 8 bases outside the gene matches. This CDR3 is built from 15 residues. CDR1 and CDR2 (germline): KGHSH, LQKENI. CDR3 loop: CASSSGLAGGYEQFF. The DNA of the CDR3 is TGTGCCAGCTCATCGGGATTAGCGGGAGGGTATGAGCAGTTCTTC.

The chain employs TRBV24-1 and TRBJ2-5; 10 bases align to TRBD2. Germline CDR1 KGHDR, CDR2 SFDVKD. Trimming took 0 bases from V and 3 from J; bases not matched to a gene: 3. The CDR3 totals 16 residues. The CDR3 reads CATSDLRLAGEETQYF. DNA of the CDR3: TGTGCCACCAGTGATTTGCGTCTAGCGGGGGAAGAGACCCAGTACTTC.

The chain recombines TRBV6-5 with TRBJ1-3; unclear D gene. Trimming shortened V by 8 bases and J by 4 bases, and 18 bases separated the two germline ends. Germline assignment: CDR1 MNHEY and CDR2 SVGAGI. The length of the CDR3 is 15 residues. The CDR3 reads CASLPRSGPGNTIYF. CDR3 nucleotides: TGTGCCAGCCTCCCTAGATCTGGTCCGGGAAACACCATATATTTT.

The chain couples TRBV24-1 to TRBJ1-5; 9 nucleotides align to TRBD1. The CDR3 runs 15 residues. Germline V CDR1 and CDR2: KGHDR, SFDVKD. The V gene end was trimmed by 5 bases and the J gene end by 5 bases; junction bases not matched to a gene: 6. The CDR3 DNA reads TGTGCCACCAGTGGGCGGACAGGGGTCGATCAGCCCCAGCATTTT. It encodes CATSGRTGVDQPQHF.